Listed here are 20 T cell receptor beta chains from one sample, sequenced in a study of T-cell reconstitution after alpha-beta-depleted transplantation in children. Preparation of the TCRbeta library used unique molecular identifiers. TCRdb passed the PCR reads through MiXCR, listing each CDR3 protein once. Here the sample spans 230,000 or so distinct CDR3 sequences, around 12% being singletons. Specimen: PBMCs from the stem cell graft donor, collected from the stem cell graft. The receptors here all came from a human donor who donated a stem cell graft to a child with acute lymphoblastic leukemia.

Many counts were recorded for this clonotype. CDR3: CASRAGASGEQYF. The CDR3 DNA sequence: TGTGCCAGCAGGGCTGGAGCCTCTGGCGAGCAGTACTTC. The genes are TRBV28 and TRBJ2-7; D gene uncertain. The CDR3 sequence is 13 residues long. Trimming removed 6 bases at V and 6 bases at J, with 15 bases between. CDR1 and CDR2 from the germline V gene are MDHEN and SYDVKM.

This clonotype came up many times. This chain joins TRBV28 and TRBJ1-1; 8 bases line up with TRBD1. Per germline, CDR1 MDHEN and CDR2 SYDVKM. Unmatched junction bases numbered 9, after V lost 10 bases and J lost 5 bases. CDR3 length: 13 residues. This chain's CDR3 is CATDGQGGTEAFF. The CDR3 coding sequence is TGTGCCACCGACGGACAGGGCGGGACTGAAGCTTTCTTT. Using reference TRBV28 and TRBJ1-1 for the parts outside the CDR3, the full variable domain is DVKVTQSSRYLVKRTGEKVFLECVQDMDHENMFWYRQDPGLGLRLIYFSYDVKMKEKGDIPEGYSVSREKKERFSLILESASTNQTSMYLCATDGQGGTEAFFGQGTRLTVV.

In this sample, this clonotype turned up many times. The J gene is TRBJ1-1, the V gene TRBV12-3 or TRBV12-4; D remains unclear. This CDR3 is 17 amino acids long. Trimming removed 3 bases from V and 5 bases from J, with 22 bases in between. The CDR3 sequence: CASSFLGWYGGGTEAFF. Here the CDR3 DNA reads TGTGCCAGCAGTTTTCTGGGGTGGTACGGAGGAGGGACTGAAGCTTTCTTT.

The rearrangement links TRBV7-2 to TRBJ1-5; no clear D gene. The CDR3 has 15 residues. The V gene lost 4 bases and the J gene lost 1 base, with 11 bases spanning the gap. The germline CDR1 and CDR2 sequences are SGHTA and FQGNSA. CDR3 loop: CASSSLLLSNQPQHF. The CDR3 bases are TGTGCCAGCAGCTCCCTTTTGCTAAGCAATCAGCCCCAGCATTTT.

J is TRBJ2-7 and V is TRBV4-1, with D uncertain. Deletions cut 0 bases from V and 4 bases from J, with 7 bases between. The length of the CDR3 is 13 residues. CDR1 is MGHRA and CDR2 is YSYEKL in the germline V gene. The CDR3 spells CASSQDAGYEQYF. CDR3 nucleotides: TGCGCCAGCAGCCAAGATGCCGGGTACGAGCAGTACTTC.

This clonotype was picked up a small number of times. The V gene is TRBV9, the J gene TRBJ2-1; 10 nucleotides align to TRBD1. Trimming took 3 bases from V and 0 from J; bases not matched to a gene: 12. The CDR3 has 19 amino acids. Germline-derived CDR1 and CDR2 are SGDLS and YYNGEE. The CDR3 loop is CASSGSGTGASSSYNEQFF. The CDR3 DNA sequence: TGTGCCAGCAGCGGATCCGGGACAGGGGCGTCGAGCTCCTACAATGAGCAGTTCTTC.

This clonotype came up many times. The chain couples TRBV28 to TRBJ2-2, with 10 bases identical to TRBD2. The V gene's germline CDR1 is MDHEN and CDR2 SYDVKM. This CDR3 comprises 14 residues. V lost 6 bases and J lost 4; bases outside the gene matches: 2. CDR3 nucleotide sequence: TGTGCCAGCAGAGGGACTAGCGTCACCGGGGAGCTGTTTTTT. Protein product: CASRGTSVTGELFF.

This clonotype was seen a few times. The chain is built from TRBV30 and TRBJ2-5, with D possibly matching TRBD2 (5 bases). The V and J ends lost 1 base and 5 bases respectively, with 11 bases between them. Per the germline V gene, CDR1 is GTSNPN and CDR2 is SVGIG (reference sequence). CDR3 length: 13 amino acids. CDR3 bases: TGTGCCTGGAGTGCCCGACGGAGGGAGACCCAGTACTTC. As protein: CAWSARRRETQYF.

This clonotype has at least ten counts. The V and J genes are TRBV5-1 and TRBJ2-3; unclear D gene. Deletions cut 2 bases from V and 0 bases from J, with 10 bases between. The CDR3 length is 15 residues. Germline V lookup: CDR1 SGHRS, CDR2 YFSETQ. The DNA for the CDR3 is TGCGCCAGCAGCTTCGGCAGCTCAAGCACAGATACGCAGTATTTT. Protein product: CASSFGSSSTDTQYF. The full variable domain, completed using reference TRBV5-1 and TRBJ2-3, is KAGVTQTPRYLIKTRGQQVTLSCSPISGHRSVSWYQQTPGQGLQFLFEYFSETQRNKGNFPGRFSGRQFSNSRSEMNVSTLELGDSALYLCASSFGSSSTDTQYFGPGTRLTVL.

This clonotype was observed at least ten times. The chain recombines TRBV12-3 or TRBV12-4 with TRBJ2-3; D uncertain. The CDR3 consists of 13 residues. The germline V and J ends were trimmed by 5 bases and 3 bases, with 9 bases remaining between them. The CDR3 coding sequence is TGTGCCAGCAGTCCCCAGGTGACAGATACGCAGTATTTT. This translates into CASSPQVTDTQYF.

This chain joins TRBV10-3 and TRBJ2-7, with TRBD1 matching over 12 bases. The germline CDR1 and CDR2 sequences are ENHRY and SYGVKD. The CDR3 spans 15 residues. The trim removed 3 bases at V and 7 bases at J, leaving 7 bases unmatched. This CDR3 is CAISEAGQGAGEQYF. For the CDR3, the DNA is TGTGCCATCAGTGAAGCGGGACAGGGGGCGGGTGAGCAGTACTTC.

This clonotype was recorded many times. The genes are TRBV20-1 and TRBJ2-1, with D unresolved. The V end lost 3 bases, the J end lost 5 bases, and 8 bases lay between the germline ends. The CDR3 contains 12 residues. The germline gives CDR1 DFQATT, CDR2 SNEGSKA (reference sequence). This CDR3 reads CSASTSDNEQFF. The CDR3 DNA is TGCAGTGCTAGTACGTCAGACAATGAGCAGTTCTTC.

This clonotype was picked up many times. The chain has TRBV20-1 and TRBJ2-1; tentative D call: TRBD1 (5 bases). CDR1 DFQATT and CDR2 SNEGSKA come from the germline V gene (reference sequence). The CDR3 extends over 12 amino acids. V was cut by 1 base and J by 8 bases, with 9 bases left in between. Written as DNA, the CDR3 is TGCAGTGCTAGAGTTGTAGGGGATGAGCAGTTCTTC. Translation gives CSARVVGDEQFF.

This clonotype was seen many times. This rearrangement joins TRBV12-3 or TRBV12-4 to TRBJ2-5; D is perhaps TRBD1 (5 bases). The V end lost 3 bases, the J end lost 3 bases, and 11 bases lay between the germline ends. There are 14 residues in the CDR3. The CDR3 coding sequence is TGTGCCAGCAGTTTTTTTAGCAGGGAAGAGACCCAGTACTTC. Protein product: CASSFFSREETQYF.

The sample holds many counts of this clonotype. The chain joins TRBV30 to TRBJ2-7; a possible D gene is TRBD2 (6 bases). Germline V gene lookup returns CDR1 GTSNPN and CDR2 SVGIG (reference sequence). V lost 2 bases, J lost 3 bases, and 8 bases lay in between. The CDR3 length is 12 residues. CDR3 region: CAWSPSVYEQYF. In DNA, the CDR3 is TGTGCCTGGAGTCCTAGCGTCTACGAGCAGTACTTC.

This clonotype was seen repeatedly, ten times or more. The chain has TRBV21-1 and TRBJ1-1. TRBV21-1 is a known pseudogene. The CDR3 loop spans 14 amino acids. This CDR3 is CASSHQEGITEAFF. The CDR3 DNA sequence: TGTGCCAGCAGCCATCAGGAGGGAATCACTGAAGCTTTCTTT.

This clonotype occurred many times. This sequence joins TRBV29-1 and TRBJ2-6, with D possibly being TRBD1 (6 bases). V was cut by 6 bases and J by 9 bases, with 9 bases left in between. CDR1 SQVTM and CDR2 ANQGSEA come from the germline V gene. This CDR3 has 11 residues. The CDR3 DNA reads TGCAGCGTCCTGGACAGCAACGTCCTGACTTTC. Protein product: CSVLDSNVLTF.

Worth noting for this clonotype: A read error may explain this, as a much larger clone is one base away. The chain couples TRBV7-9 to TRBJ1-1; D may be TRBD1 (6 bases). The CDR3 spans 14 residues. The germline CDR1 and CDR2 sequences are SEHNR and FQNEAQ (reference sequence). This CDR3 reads CASTLPGENTEAFF. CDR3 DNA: TGTGCCAGCACCTTACCAGGGGAGAACACTGAAGCTTTCTTT.

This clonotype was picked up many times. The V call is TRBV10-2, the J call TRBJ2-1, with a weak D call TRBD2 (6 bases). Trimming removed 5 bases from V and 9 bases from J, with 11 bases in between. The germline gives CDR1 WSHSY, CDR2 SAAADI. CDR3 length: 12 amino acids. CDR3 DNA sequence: TGCGCCAGCAGTCTCCGACTAGTTGAGCAGTTCTTC. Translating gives CASSLRLVEQFF.

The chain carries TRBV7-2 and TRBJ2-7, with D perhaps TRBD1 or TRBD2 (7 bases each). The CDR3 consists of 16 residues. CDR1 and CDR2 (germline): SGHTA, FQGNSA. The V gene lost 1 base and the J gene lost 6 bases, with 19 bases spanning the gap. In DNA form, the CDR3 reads TGTGCCAGCAGCTTAGAGGGTACGGGGGGACAGTTCGAGCAGTACTTC. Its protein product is CASSLEGTGGQFEQYF.